These T cell receptor beta chains were read from a single sample in a study of control samples from healthy donors and cancer patients. The method was immunoSEQ multiplex PCR; TCRdb's version includes in-frame clones alone and lacks a portion of them. Of roughly 130,000 clones in the sample, approximately 90% are singletons; the top ten hold approximately 9%. The material sequenced was blood. Receptors originate from a man aged 18 to 29 in good health. Each CDR3 is given with its conserved first and last residue. A D gene is named only where the DNA matches it firmly.

TRBV5-6	TRBJ1-5	TRBD1	CASSLARGHQPQHF
TRBV11-2	TRBJ2-7	.	CASSPQQLFSYEQYF
TRBV10-3	TRBJ1-2	TRBD1	CALRGQNYGYTF
TRBV5-1	TRBJ1-1	.	CASRGTNTEAFF
TRBV27	TRBJ2-3	TRBD1	CASSSRQGDTDTQYF
TRBV7-2	TRBJ1-5	.	CASSSQGYSNQPQHF
TRBV19	TRBJ1-5	.	CASSIGYSNQPQHF
TRBV20-1	TRBJ2-1	.	CSAFYNEQFF
TRBV10-2	TRBJ1-1	.	CASNVGRNTEAFF
TRBV11-2	TRBJ1-2	.	CASSFEGDGYTF
TRBV11-2	TRBJ2-5	TRBD1	CASSPAQGRSETQYF
TRBV10-1	TRBJ1-1	.	CASSESTEMNTEAFF
TRBV10-3	TRBJ1-1	TRBD1	CAITTDRDTEAFF
TRBV5-6	TRBJ2-5	.	CASSLGLQETQYF
TRBV30	TRBJ1-2	.	CAWGRSSMDGYTF
TRBV12-2	TRBJ2-1	.	CASRSPPKLAGDEQFF
TRBV6-5	TRBJ2-2	.	CASSTRGPNTGELFF
TRBV5-1	TRBJ1-1	TRBD1	CASSPRQGRGNTEAFF
TRBV10-2	TRBJ2-2	TRBD2	CASTSGGATGELFF